These 8 T cell receptor beta chains originate from one sample sequenced in a study of cytomegalovirus exposure and HLA in healthy donors. The PCR was carried out with 60 Vbeta primers and 13 Jbeta primers. Assay used: immunoSEQ multiplex PCR; TCRdb lists only in-frame clones, some missing. The table has about 140,000 clones, about 80% seen once. Sequenced material: PBMCs. The receptors derive from a woman aged 18 to 35 in good health and CMV-seropositive.

The V call is TRBV4-3, the J call TRBJ1-1; unclear D gene. The V gene's germline CDR1 is LGHNA and CDR2 YSLEER. The CDR3 has 14 residues. V lost 0 bases and J 4 bases, leaving 9 bases between the germline ends. DNA for the CDR3: TGCGCCAGCAGCCAAGAGACGCGAGGCACTGAAGCTTTCTTT. Translated, it gives CASSQETRGTEAFF.

The V call is TRBV4-2, the J call TRBJ1-4; 9 bases align to TRBD1. Losses at the gene ends were 4 bases for V and 4 bases for J; bases not matched to a gene: 10. Germline loops: CDR1 LGHNA, CDR2 YNFKEQ. The CDR3 runs to 17 residues. The CDR3 bases are TGTGCCAGCAGCCTGGAAATCGGGACAGGGTATAATGAAAAACTGTTTTTT. Translated, it gives CASSLEIGTGYNEKLFF.

The chain joins TRBV5-5 to TRBJ1-6; D is ambiguous. Looked up from germline, CDR1 is SGHKS and CDR2 is YYEKEE (reference sequence). Trimming left V 7 bases short and J 2 bases short, with 13 bases between. The CDR3 contains 15 residues. The DNA for the CDR3 is TGTGCCAGCTCTCCAGGAGGAACCTATAATTCACCCCTCCACTTT. Its protein product is CASSPGGTYNSPLHF.

This chain connects TRBV7-2 to TRBJ2-5; possibly TRBD2 for D (7 bases). Trimming pared 1 base from V and 7 bases from J, leaving 19 bases between. The CDR3 runs 16 residues. Germline V gene sequence: CDR1 SGHTA, CDR2 FQGNSA. The CDR3: CASSLVRGALPGTQYF. The CDR3, as DNA: TGTGCCAGCAGCTTAGTCCGGGGGGCCCTCCCGGGGACCCAGTACTTC.

The rearrangement uses TRBV7-6 and TRBJ2-2; 15 bases map to TRBD2. Germline V gives CDR1 SGHVS, CDR2 FNYEAQ. This CDR3 region has 20 residues. Trimming took 5 bases from V and 1 from J; bases not matched to a gene: 11. CDR3 region: CASSLRGLAGGRLNTGELFF. CDR3 sequence (DNA): TGTGCCAGCAGCCTTAGGGGACTAGCGGGGGGAAGATTGAACACCGGGGAGCTGTTTTTT.

This clone occurred a few times. The rearrangement uses TRBV13 and TRBJ2-1; 8 nucleotides align to TRBD2. The V gene's germline CDR1 is PRHDT and CDR2 FYEKMQ (reference sequence). V trimming: 5 bases; J trimming: 4 bases; junction bases outside the gene matches: 19. The CDR3 totals 19 residues. The CDR3 region is CASSPMGTKGRGGYNEQFF. CDR3 bases: TGTGCCAGCAGCCCGATGGGGACTAAAGGCCGGGGGGGTTACAATGAGCAGTTCTTC.

The chain combines TRBV7-9 with TRBJ1-1; maybe TRBD1 (5 bases). The CDR3 consists of 14 residues. From germline, CDR1 is SEHNR and CDR2 FQNEAQ (reference sequence). V gave up 2 bases and J gave up 2 bases, with 9 bases separating them. CDR3 region: CASSLQGHNTEAFF. In DNA form, the CDR3 reads TGTGCCAGCAGCTTACAGGGCCATAACACTGAAGCTTTCTTT. Full variable domain (outside the CDR3, taken from reference TRBV7-9 and TRBJ1-1): DTGVSQNPRHKITKRGQNVTFRCDPISEHNRLYWYRQTLGQGPEFLTYFQNEAQLEKSRLLSDRFSAERPKGSFSTLEIQRTEQGDSAMYLCASSLQGHNTEAFFGQGTRLTVV.

A remark on this clone: One end of the junction varies from germline; a read error may be responsible. The chain links TRBV4-3 to TRBJ1-2; D is uncertain. The CDR3 consists of 16 residues. CDR1 is LGHNA and CDR2 is YSLEER in the germline V gene. Here the CDR3 reads CVSSQDGGSLDYGYTF. The CDR3 bases are TGCGTCAGCAGCCAAGATGGCGGGTCCCTTGACTATGGCTACACCTTC.